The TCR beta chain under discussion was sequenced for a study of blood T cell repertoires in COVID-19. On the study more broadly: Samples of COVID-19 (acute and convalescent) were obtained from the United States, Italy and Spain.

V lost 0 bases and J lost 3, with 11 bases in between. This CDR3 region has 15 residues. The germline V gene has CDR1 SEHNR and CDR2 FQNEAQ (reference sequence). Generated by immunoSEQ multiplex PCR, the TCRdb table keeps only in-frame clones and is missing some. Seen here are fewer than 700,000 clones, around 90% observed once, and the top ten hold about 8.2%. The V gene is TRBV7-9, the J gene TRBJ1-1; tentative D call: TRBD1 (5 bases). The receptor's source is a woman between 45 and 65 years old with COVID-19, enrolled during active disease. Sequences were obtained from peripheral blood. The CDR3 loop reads CASSLAQGSDTEAFF. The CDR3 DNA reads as TGTGCCAGCAGCTTAGCCCAGGGATCAGACACTGAAGCTTTCTTT. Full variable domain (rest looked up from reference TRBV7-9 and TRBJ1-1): DTGVSQNPRHKITKRGQNVTFRCDPISEHNRLYWYRQTLGQGPEFLTYFQNEAQLEKSRLLSDRFSAERPKGSFSTLEIQRTEQGDSAMYLCASSLAQGSDTEAFFGQGTRLTVV.